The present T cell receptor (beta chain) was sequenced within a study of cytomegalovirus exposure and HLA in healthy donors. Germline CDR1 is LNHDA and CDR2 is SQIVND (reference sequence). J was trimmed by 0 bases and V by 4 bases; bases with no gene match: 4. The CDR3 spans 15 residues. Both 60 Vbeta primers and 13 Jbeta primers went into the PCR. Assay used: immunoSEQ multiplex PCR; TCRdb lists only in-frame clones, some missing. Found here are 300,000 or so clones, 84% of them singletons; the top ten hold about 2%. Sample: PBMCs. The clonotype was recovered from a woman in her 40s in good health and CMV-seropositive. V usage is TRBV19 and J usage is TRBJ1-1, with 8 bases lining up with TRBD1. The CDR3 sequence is CASSSRQGMNTEAFF. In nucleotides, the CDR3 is TGTGCCAGTAGTAGCCGACAGGGGATGAACACTGAAGCTTTCTTT.